The 15 T cell receptor beta chains in this list originate from one sample, sequenced in a study of response to subunit inactivated influenza vaccine. TCRdb independently ran MiXCR on the RT-PCR reads; one entry per CDR3 protein. This table has approximately 680,000 distinct CDR3 sequences, 15% to 19% appearing once. Here the sequenced sample was PBMCs from blood, taken roughly 12 days after vaccination. The receptors shown here come from a man over 45 who received an inactivated influenza vaccine.

This clonotype was seen a few times. The chain is built from TRBV12-3 or TRBV12-4 and TRBJ1-3; tentatively, D is TRBD1 (5 bases). V was shortened by 3 bases and J by 2 bases, with 8 bases between the two germline ends. The CDR3 consists of 14 residues. The CDR3: CASSFGGTGNTIYF. Written as DNA, the CDR3 is TGTGCCAGCAGTTTTGGGGGGACTGGAAACACCATATATTTT.

With respect to this clonotype: The CDR3 does not end in the conserved phenylalanine or tryptophan, so this is likely a read error. The rearrangement uses TRBV5-6 and TRBJ1-1, with a tentative D call TRBD1 (6 bases). This CDR3 has 13 amino acids. Trimming stripped 0 bases from V and 3 bases from J, with 6 bases between. Per germline, CDR1 SGHDT and CDR2 YYEEEE. CDR3 coding DNA: TGTGCCAGCAGCTTGGACAGGGACACTGAAGCTTTCCTT. It specifies CASSLDRDTEAFL.

The chain links TRBV19 to TRBJ2-7, with D perhaps assigned TRBD1 or TRBD2 (6 bases each). The CDR3 is 14 amino acids. Germline V gene lookup returns CDR1 LNHDA and CDR2 SQIVND (reference sequence). The V and J ends lost 3 bases and 2 bases respectively, with 11 bases between them. The CDR3 sequence is CASSIMGGPYEQYF. The DNA for the CDR3 is TGTGCCAGTAGTATCATGGGGGGCCCCTACGAGCAGTACTTC.

This clonotype was counted only a few times. The chain uses TRBV4-3 and TRBJ1-1, with 7 nucleotides matching TRBD1. The V and J ends lost 2 bases and 3 bases, in that order; junction bases with no gene match: 6. The CDR3 extends over 15 amino acids. Looked up from germline, CDR1 is LGHNA and CDR2 is YSLEER. In nucleotides, the CDR3 is TGCGCCAGCAGCCAATCGAGGGGGCTCTACACTGAAGCTTTCTTT. This sequence encodes CASSQSRGLYTEAFF.

This clonotype has a count of ten or more. The CDR3 loop is CASSLGAGASTDTQYF. CDR3 DNA: TGTGCCAGCAGCTTAGGGGCGGGAGCTAGCACAGATACGCAGTATTTT. The rearrangement joins TRBV7-6 to TRBJ2-3; 7 positions agree with TRBD2. CDR1 and CDR2 (germline): SGHVS, FNYEAQ. This CDR3 comprises 16 residues. V dropped 1 base and J dropped 0; count of bases not matched to a gene: 4.

This clonotype showed up just a few times. DNA of the CDR3: TGTGCCAGCAGCTTGCCTGGACTGACAAGACAGTACTTC. Encoded protein: CASSLPGLTRQYF. The V call is TRBV5-6, the J call TRBJ2-4; tentative D call: TRBD2 (5 bases). This CDR3 is 13 amino acids long. Per germline, CDR1 SGHDT and CDR2 YYEEEE. Trimming took 1 base from V and 13 from J, leaving 15 bases between them.

This clonotype was found a few times. V is TRBV11-1 and J is TRBJ2-7; D is perhaps TRBD1 (5 bases). The CDR3 has 18 residues. Germline loops: CDR1 SGHAT, CDR2 FQDESV (reference sequence). V was clipped by 4 bases and J by 5 bases, with 27 bases between them. CDR3 sequence: CASSSTSSTAGIVHEQYF. In DNA, the CDR3 is TGTGCCAGCAGCTCGACCTCCTCGACAGCAGGGATTGTCCACGAGCAGTACTTC.

The chain employs TRBV20-1 and TRBJ1-3, with D uncertain. The CDR3 runs 14 residues. Trimming removed 2 bases from V and 4 bases from J, with 12 bases in between. The germline CDR1 and CDR2 sequences are DFQATT and SNEGSKA (reference sequence). The CDR3 is CSARPLEAGNTIYF. The CDR3, as DNA: TGCAGTGCTAGACCCTTAGAGGCGGGAAACACCATATATTTT.

This chain links TRBV10-3 with TRBJ2-7, with TRBD1 as a possible D gene (6 bases). This CDR3 spans 14 amino acids. Trimming removed 7 bases at V and 3 bases at J, with 16 bases between. Germline assignment: CDR1 ENHRY and CDR2 SYGVKD. CDR3 residues: CAIKSRGQDYEQYF. DNA of the CDR3: TGTGCCATCAAGTCGAGGGGACAAGACTACGAGCAGTACTTC.

The sample holds a few counts of this clonotype. The V call is TRBV28, the J call TRBJ1-1, with a possible D match to TRBD1 (6 bases). The germline V gene has CDR1 MDHEN and CDR2 SYDVKM. The CDR3 runs 14 residues. With 8 bases removed from V and 5 bases from J, the gap between germline ends came to 18 bases. This chain's CDR3 is CASVFGGARTEAFF. For the CDR3, the DNA is TGTGCCAGCGTCTTTGGGGGGGCTAGGACTGAAGCTTTCTTT.

The table lists this clonotype with a count of one. This chain connects TRBV4-3 to TRBJ2-5, with D possibly being TRBD1 or TRBD2 (5 bases each). The CDR3 extends over 15 amino acids. The germline CDR1 and CDR2 sequences are LGHNA and YSLEER. V was cut by 4 bases and J by 3 bases, with 15 bases left in between. The CDR3 coding sequence is TGCGCCAGCAGCCTAGATCGCAGGGACGAAGAGACCCAGTACTTC. This gives the protein CASSLDRRDEETQYF.

The chain employs TRBV16 and TRBJ2-7; D not certain. The V end was cut by 0 bases, the J end by 2 bases, with 8 bases between. Germline V gene lookup returns CDR1 KGHSY and CDR2 FQNENV. The CDR3 extends over 14 amino acids. CDR3 nucleotide sequence: TGTGCCAGCAGCCAATCGGCGGAAACCTACGAGCAGTACTTC. It encodes CASSQSAETYEQYF.

The rearrangement links TRBV10-3 to TRBJ2-7, with 7 bases lining up with TRBD1. CDR1 is ENHRY, CDR2 SYGVKD, per germline. This CDR3 contains 13 residues. V shed 4 bases, J shed 2 bases, and the junction held 2 bases outside the gene matches. CDR3 sequence reads: CAISVGQTYEQYF. The CDR3, as DNA: TGTGCCATCAGTGTGGGACAGACCTACGAGCAGTACTTC.

V is TRBV29-1 and J is TRBJ1-2; D might be TRBD1 (6 bases). The CDR3 length is 15 residues. CDR1 is SQVTM and CDR2 is ANQGSEA in the germline V gene. The ends were cut back, 6 bases at V and 4 bases at J, with 21 bases in the middle. The CDR3 DNA is TGCAGCGTGGGGGGGCAGCGCCGGGCTGGCTATGGCTACACCTTC. Protein: CSVGGQRRAGYGYTF. The entire variable domain, with the rest obtained from reference TRBV29-1 and TRBJ1-2, is as follows: SAVISQKPSRDICQRGTSLTIQCQVDSQVTMMFWYRQQPGQSLTLIATANQGSEATYESGFVIDKFPISRPNLTFSTLTVSNMSPEDSSIYLCSVGGQRRAGYGYTFGSGTRLTVV.

The table lists this clonotype with many counts. The V and J genes are TRBV10-3 and TRBJ2-1; 16 nucleotides match TRBD2. V shed 4 bases and J 0 bases; nucleotides not matched to a gene: 12. This CDR3 comprises 21 residues. Germline values: CDR1 ENHRY, CDR2 SYGVKD. The CDR3 reads CAISGLGTGLAGGLSYNEQFF. CDR3 sequence (DNA): TGTGCCATCAGTGGTCTTGGGACGGGACTAGCGGGGGGGCTCTCCTACAATGAGCAGTTCTTC.